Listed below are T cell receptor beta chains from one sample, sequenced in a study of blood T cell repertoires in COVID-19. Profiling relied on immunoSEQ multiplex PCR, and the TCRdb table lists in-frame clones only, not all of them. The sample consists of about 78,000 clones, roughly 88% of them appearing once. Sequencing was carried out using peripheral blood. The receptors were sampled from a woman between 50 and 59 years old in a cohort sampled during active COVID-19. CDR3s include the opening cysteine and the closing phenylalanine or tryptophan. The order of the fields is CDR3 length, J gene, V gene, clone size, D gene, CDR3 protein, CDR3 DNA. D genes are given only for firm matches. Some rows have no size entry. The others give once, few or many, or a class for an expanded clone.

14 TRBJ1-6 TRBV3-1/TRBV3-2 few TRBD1 CASVGTADNSPLHF TGTGCCAGCGTTGGGACAGCCGATAATTCACCCCTCCACTTT
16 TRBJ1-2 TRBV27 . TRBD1 CASSPVGDRANYGYTF TGTGCCAGCAGCCCCGTGGGGGACAGGGCTAACTATGGCTACACCTTC
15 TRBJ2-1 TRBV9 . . CASSVEGGSYNEQFF TGTGCCAGCAGCGTAGAAGGCGGTTCCTACAATGAGCAGTTCTTC
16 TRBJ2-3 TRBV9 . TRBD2 CASSPRVAGSTDTQYF TGTGCCAGCAGCCCCCGGGTAGCGGGAAGCACAGATACGCAGTATTTT
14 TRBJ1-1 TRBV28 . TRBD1 CASRQGALDTEAFF TGTGCCAGCAGACAGGGGGCGCTGGACACTGAAGCTTTCTTT
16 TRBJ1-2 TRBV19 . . CASNQRGEGRDYGYTF TGTGCCAGTAACCAACGCGGGGAGGGGAGGGACTATGGCTACACCTTC
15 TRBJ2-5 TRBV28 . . CASSAYVSGQETQYF TGTGCCAGCAGTGCATATGTGAGCGGACAAGAGACCCAGTACTTC
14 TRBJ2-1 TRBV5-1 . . CASSWGSGYNEQFF TGCGCCAGCAGCTGGGGGAGCGGGTACAATGAGCAGTTCTTC
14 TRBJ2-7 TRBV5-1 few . CASSLAQTVDEQYF TGCGCCAGCAGCTTGGCCCAGACAGTAGACGAGCAGTACTTC
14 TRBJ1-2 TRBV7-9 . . CASSLRGSGDGYTF TGTGCCAGCAGCTTAAGGGGGAGCGGGGATGGCTACACCTTC
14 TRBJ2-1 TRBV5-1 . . CASSLGPEGDEQFF TGCGCCAGCAGCCTAGGACCAGAGGGAGATGAGCAGTTCTTC
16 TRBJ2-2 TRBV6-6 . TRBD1 CASSYSRQGVDGELFF TGTGCCAGCAGTTACTCGAGGCAGGGGGTTGACGGGGAGCTGTTTTTT
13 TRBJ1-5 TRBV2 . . CASTGGGTQPQHF TGTGCCAGCACCGGGGGGGGGACCCAGCCCCAGCATTTT
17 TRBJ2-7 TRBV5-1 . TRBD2 CASSLGLAGGDPYEQYF TGCGCCAGCAGCTTGGGTTTAGCGGGAGGGGATCCCTACGAGCAGTACTTC
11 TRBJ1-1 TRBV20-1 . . CSAPQRGEAFF TGCAGTGCTCCCCAGAGGGGGGAAGCTTTCTTT
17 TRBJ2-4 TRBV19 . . CASSGYREGKAKNIQYF TGTGCCAGTAGTGGGTACAGGGAAGGGAAAGCCAAAAACATTCAGTACTTC
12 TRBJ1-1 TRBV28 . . CASSFASAEAFF TGTGCCAGCAGTTTTGCGTCGGCTGAAGCTTTCTTT
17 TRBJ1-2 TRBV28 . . CASSLTMVRTEKYGYTF TGTGCCAGCAGTTTAACTATGGTTCGGACAGAAAAATATGGCTACACCTTC
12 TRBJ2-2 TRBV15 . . CATSSSAGELFF TGTGCCACCAGCAGCTCGGCCGGGGAGCTGTTTTTT
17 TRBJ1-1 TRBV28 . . CASSPPTGTFKNTEAFF TGTGCCAGCAGCCCCCCCACCGGGACATTTAAGAACACTGAAGCTTTCTTT
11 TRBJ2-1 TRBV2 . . CASRQEAGQFF TGTGCCAGCAGGCAGGAGGCTGGGCAGTTCTTC
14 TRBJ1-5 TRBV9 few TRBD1 CASSFTGDNQPQHF TGTGCCAGCAGCTTCACAGGGGACAATCAGCCCCAGCATTTT
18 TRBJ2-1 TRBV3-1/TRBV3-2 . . CASSQDSLRRVPYNEQFF TGTGCCAGCAGCCAAGATTCCCTTCGGAGGGTTCCCTACAATGAGCAGTTCTTC
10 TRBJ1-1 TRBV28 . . CASAQGEAFF TGTGCCAGCGCACAGGGTGAAGCTTTCTTT
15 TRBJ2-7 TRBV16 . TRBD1 CASSQSWQGAYEQYF TGTGCCAGCAGCCAATCGTGGCAGGGGGCCTACGAGCAGTACTTC
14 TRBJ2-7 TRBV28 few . CATLRTPRPYEQYF TGTGCCACTTTGCGGACACCAAGGCCCTACGAGCAGTACTTC
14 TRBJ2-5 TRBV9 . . CASSVGGWEETQYF TGTGCCAGCAGCGTCGGGGGATGGGAAGAGACCCAGTACTTC
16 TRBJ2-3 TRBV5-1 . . CASRKTQGSSTDTQYF TGCGCCAGCAGGAAAACCCAGGGATCTAGCACAGATACGCAGTATTTT
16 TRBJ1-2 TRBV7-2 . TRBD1 CASSLGGQGANYGYTF TGTGCCAGCAGCTTAGGGGGACAGGGGGCTAACTATGGCTACACCTTC
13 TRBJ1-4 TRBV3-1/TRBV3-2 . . CASRRTEVEKLFF TGTGCCAGCAGGAGGACAGAAGTTGAAAAACTGTTTTTT